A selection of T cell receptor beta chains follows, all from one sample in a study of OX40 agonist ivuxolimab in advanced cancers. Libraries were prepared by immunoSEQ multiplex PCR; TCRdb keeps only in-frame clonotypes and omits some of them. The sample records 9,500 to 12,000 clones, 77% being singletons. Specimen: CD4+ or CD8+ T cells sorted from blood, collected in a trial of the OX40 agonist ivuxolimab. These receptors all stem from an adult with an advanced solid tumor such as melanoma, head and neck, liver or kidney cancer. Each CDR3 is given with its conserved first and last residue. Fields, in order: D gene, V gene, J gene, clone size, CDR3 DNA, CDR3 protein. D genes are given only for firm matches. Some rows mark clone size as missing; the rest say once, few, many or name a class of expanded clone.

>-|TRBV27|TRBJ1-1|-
TGTGCCAGCAGGCGGGGGGGAATGGGGAACACTGAAGCTTTCTTT
CASRRGGMGNTEAFF
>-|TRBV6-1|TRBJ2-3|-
TGTGCCAGCAGTGAATACGGGGCAGATACGCAGTATTTT
CASSEYGADTQYF
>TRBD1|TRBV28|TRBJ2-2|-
TGTGCCAGCAGCTTACCCCGGACAGGGAACTACGGGGAGCTGTTTTTT
CASSLPRTGNYGELFF
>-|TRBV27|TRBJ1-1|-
TGTGCCAGCAGCCATGGGGGCACTGAAGCTTTCTTT
CASSHGGTEAFF
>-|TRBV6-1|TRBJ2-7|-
TGTGCCAGCAGTTTCTCCTACGAGCAGTACTTC
CASSFSYEQYF
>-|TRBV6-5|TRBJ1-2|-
TGTGCCAGCAGTACCCCCGGGGGGATTAACTATGGCTACACCTTC
CASSTPGGINYGYTF
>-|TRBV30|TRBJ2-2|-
TGTGCCTGGACAGGCACCGGGGAGCTGTTTTTT
CAWTGTGELFF
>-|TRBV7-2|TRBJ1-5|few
TGTGCCAGCAGCTTTCAGGGGAATCAGCCCCAGCATTTT
CASSFQGNQPQHF
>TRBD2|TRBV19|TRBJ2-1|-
TGTGCCAGTAGTCGGCTAGCGGGGGGCTCCAGCTCCTACAATGAGCAGTTCTTC
CASSRLAGGSSSYNEQFF
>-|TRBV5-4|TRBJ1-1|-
TGTGCCAGCAGCTTGTACCAGGCCTCTCATAACACTGAAGCTTTCTTT
CASSLYQASHNTEAFF
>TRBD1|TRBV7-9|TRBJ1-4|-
TGTGCCAGCAGCACCCCCTGGACAGGGAATGAAAAACTGTTTTTT
CASSTPWTGNEKLFF
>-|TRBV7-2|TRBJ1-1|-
TGTGCCAGCAGCTTAGGCGGAGGGGGGGCCACTGAAGCTTTCTTT
CASSLGGGGATEAFF
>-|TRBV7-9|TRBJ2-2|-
TGTGCCACCCGAACCGGGGAGCTGTTTTTT
CATRTGELFF
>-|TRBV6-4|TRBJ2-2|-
TGTGCCAGCAGTGACTCGGACGGGAAGAACACCGGGGAGCTGTTTTTT
CASSDSDGKNTGELFF
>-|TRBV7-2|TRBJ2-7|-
TGTGCCAGCAGCGTCCGGGCCTTCTACGAGCAGTACTTC
CASSVRAFYEQYF
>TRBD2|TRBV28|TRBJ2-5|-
TGTGCCAGCAGTGTTACGCATAGCGGGATATACCAAGAGACCCAGTACTTC
CASSVTHSGIYQETQYF
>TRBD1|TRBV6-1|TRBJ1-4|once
TGTGCCAGCAGTGACCGGACAGGGGTTGGGGAAAAACTGTTTTTT
CASSDRTGVGEKLFF
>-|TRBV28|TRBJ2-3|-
TGTGCCAGCAGCACCTCTTTAGGAGTAGCTAGCACAGATACACAGTATTTT
CASSTSLGVASTDTQYF
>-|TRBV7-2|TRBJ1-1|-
TGTGCCAGCAGCTTATTCACGCAGAGAATACACACTGAAGCTTTCTTT
CASSLFTQRIHTEAFF
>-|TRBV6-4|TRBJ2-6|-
TGTGCCAGCAGTTACGAGGGGGCTGGGGCCAACGTCCTGACTTTC
CASSYEGAGANVLTF
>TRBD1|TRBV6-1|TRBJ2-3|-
TGTGCCAGCAGTGAAGCACGGGTCGACCTGGGGACAGGGGGCATGTATACGCAGTATTTT
CASSEARVDLGTGGMYTQYF
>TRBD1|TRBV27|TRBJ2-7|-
TGTGCCAGCAGTTTAGGGACAGGGGCGAACGAGCAGTACTTC
CASSLGTGANEQYF
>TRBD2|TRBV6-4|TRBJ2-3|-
TGTGCCAGCAGTGACGCTAGCGGGGCAGATACGCAGTATTTT
CASSDASGADTQYF
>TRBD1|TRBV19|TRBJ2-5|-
TGTGCCAGTAGTAGGACAGGGGGTCAAGAGACCCAGTACTTC
CASSRTGGQETQYF
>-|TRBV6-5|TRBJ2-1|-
TGTGCCAGCAGTTACTCGTTAGACCCCTACAATGAGCAGTTCTTC
CASSYSLDPYNEQFF
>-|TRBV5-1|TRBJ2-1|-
TGCGCCAGCAGCTTGGAGACCTCTCACAATGAGCAGTTCTTC
CASSLETSHNEQFF
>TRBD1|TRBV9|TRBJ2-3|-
TGTGCCAGCAGCGTCGGACAGGGAACAGATACGCAGTATTTT
CASSVGQGTDTQYF
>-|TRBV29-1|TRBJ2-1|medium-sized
TGCAGCGTGCCCGCGGTACGGGAAGATGAGCAGTTCTTC
CSVPAVREDEQFF
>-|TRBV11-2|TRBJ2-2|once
TGTGCCAGCAGCTCGCTTCCACAGAGGGACCTTAACACCGGGGAGCTGTTTTTT
CASSSLPQRDLNTGELFF
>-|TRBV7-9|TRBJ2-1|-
TGTGCCAGCAGTCCGTGGGTTGATGAGCAGTTCTTC
CASSPWVDEQFF
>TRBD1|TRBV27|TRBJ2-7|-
TGTGCCAGCAGCTCCGACAGGGGGGACGAGCAGTACTTC
CASSSDRGDEQYF
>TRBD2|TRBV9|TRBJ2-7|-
TGTGCCAGCAGCGTAGGTTTTAGCGGGGACTCCTACGAGCAGTACTTC
CASSVGFSGDSYEQYF
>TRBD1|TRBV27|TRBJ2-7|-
TGTGCCAGCAGTTTCGTGACAGGGCCTCCACCTTTCTACGAGCAGTACTTC
CASSFVTGPPPFYEQYF
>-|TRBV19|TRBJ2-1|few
TGTGCCAGTAGTATAGCCGGGATTGGGGTCAATGAGCAGTTCTTC
CASSIAGIGVNEQFF
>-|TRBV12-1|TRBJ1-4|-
TGTGCCAGCAGCTCTTCACGAGGGGGAGGCGATGAAAAACTGTTTTTT
CASSSSRGGGDEKLFF
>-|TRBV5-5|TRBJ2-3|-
TGTGCCAGCAGAGAAAAGGGCATCCGCACAGATACGCAGTATTTT
CASREKGIRTDTQYF
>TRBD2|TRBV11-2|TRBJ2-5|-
TGTGCCAGCAGCTATCACCCCGGAGAGAGCGGGGGAGAGACCCAGTACTTC
CASSYHPGESGGETQYF